This T cell receptor (beta chain) was sequenced for a study of T cell responses to AZD1222 COVID-19 vaccine. Broader study findings: Possibly, clonal diversity was underestimated; donors were largely white British and included more females.

The table came from immunoSEQ multiplex PCR; TCRdb's copy has only in-frame clones and leaves some out. The table has 150,000 or so clones, about 90% seen once. About this clone: Its antigen remains unknown.

The germline V and J ends were trimmed by 3 bases and 9 bases, with 15 bases remaining between them. Per the germline V gene, CDR1 is SEHNR and CDR2 is FQNEAQ (reference sequence). The CDR3 totals 14 residues. The input for sequencing was peripheral blood, taken on day 0 of AZD1222 vaccination. The chain employs TRBV7-9 and TRBJ2-1; D uncertain. The receptor was isolated from an adult in good health. The CDR3 sequence: CASSFGGRSPEQFF. Here the CDR3 DNA reads TGTGCCAGCAGCTTCGGCGGACGGAGCCCTGAGCAGTTCTTC.